The next 30 T cell receptor beta chains were all read from a single sample in a study of blood T cell repertoires in COVID-19. Libraries were prepared by immunoSEQ multiplex PCR; TCRdb keeps only in-frame clonotypes and omits some of them. The profile shows around 65,000 clones, 80% to 90% of them singletons. The material sequenced was peripheral blood. These receptors were taken from a human donor in a cohort sampled during active COVID-19.

This clone was seen a few times. The chain employs TRBV5-8 and TRBJ1-5, with 7 bases fitting TRBD1. Germline CDR1 reads SGHTS; CDR2 reads YDEGEE. Trimming cost V 4 bases and J 5 bases; bases outside gene matches: 6. This CDR3 has 14 residues. The CDR3 loop is CASSVRDSYQPQHF. Here the CDR3 DNA reads TGTGCCAGCAGCGTCCGGGACAGCTATCAGCCCCAGCATTTT.

Sample share makes this clone medium-sized. CDR3 DNA: TGTGCCAGTAGTATAGAGCAGGGCCTTGTAGAGACCCAGTACTTC. This sequence encodes CASSIEQGLVETQYF. This rearrangement joins TRBV19 to TRBJ2-5; maybe TRBD1 (5 bases). With 0 bases removed from V and 4 bases from J, the gap between germline ends came to 12 bases. CDR1 is LNHDA, CDR2 SQIVND, per germline (reference sequence). This CDR3 region has 15 residues.

CDR3 region: CATSPNRVSNQPQHF. In DNA form, the CDR3 reads TGTGCCACCAGTCCCAACAGGGTTAGCAATCAGCCCCAGCATTTT. The rearrangement joins TRBV15 to TRBJ1-5; possible D gene TRBD1, 6 bases. CDR3 size: 15 residues. Germline V gene sequence: CDR1 LNHNV, CDR2 YYDKDF (reference sequence). V was pared by 6 bases and J by 0 bases, with 12 bases between.

The chain uses TRBV20-1 and TRBJ2-7, with D possibly matching TRBD1 (5 bases). V lost 3 bases and J 2 bases, leaving 8 bases between the germline ends. CDR3 length equals 12 residues. The germline CDR1 and CDR2 sequences are DFQATT and SNEGSKA (reference sequence). The CDR3 DNA reads TGCAGTGCTAGTCCCAGGGCCTACGAGCAGTACTTC. Its translation is CSASPRAYEQYF.

This sequence joins TRBV2 and TRBJ2-7; D is uncertain. The CDR3 length is 14 residues. Germline V CDR1 and CDR2: SNHLY, FYNNEI. Deletions cut 1 base from V and 5 bases from J, with 12 bases between. DNA for the CDR3: TGTGCCAGCAGTGAAGGTAATAGGCGGCACGAGCAGTACTTC. Protein product: CASSEGNRRHEQYF.

This clone was picked up a small number of times. The V and J genes are TRBV7-9 and TRBJ2-7, with D perhaps TRBD1 (6 bases). The germline gives CDR1 SEHNR, CDR2 FQNEAQ (reference sequence). Trimming removed 5 bases from V and 2 bases from J, with 16 bases in between. The CDR3 length is 15 residues. In nucleotides, the CDR3 is TGTGCCAGCAGCGCCACCAGGGGAATGGCCTACGAGCAGTACTTC. This sequence encodes CASSATRGMAYEQYF.

The chain is built from TRBV6-5 and TRBJ1-2, with D possibly being TRBD1 (6 bases). Germline V gives CDR1 MNHEY, CDR2 SVGAGI. V lost 4 bases, J lost 7 bases, and 13 bases lay in between. The CDR3 is made up of 13 amino acids. CDR3 residues: CASSWGPEGGYTF. CDR3 nucleotides: TGTGCCAGCAGTTGGGGGCCCGAAGGTGGCTACACCTTC.

The rearrangement links TRBV6-5 to TRBJ2-7; D is perhaps TRBD1 (6 bases). The germline V gene has CDR1 MNHEY and CDR2 SVGAGI. Trimming left V 5 bases short and J 6 bases short, with 8 bases between. The CDR3 contains 11 residues. As DNA, the CDR3 is TGTGCCAGCAGTAACAGGGTCGAGCAGTACTTC. Residues: CASSNRVEQYF.

This sequence joins TRBV5-8 and TRBJ2-7, with TRBD1 matching over 10 bases. V shed 1 base, J shed 4 bases, and the junction held 8 bases outside the gene matches. CDR1 SGHTS and CDR2 YDEGEE come from the germline V gene. CDR3 length equals 16 residues. The CDR3 reads CASSLYSGTGVYEQYF. The DNA for the CDR3 is TGTGCCAGCAGCTTGTATAGCGGGACAGGGGTTTACGAGCAGTACTTC.

The J gene is TRBJ2-1, the V gene TRBV5-6; D not resolved. The V gene's germline CDR1 is SGHDT and CDR2 YYEEEE. There are 15 residues in the CDR3. Trimming removed 5 bases at V and 0 bases at J, with 12 bases between. CDR3: CASSPSLGSYNEQFF. In nucleotides, the CDR3 is TGTGCCAGCAGTCCTAGTTTGGGCTCCTACAATGAGCAGTTCTTC.

V is TRBV2 and J is TRBJ2-5; 10 bases match TRBD2. Germline V gene data show CDR1 as SNHLY and CDR2 as FYNNEI. The CDR3 is 16 residues long. Trimming cost V 8 bases and J 5 bases; bases outside gene matches: 14. CDR3 residues: CASHPSGGRVAETQYF. CDR3 sequence (DNA): TGTGCCAGCCACCCTAGCGGGGGCCGAGTCGCGGAGACCCAGTACTTC.

This clone was observed a few times. The V gene is TRBV29-1, the J gene TRBJ1-4; a weak D match, TRBD1 (5 bases). CDR1 and CDR2 (germline): SQVTM, ANQGSEA. CDR3 length: 12 amino acids. V was trimmed by 6 bases and J by 8 bases, leaving 13 bases between them. The CDR3: CSVRTSGEKLFF. The CDR3 DNA reads as TGCAGCGTCCGGACATCCGGGGAAAAACTGTTTTTT.

This clone came up a few times. The CDR3 region is CASSSSGKNIQYF. CDR3 nucleotides: TGTGCCAGCAGCTCGTCGGGCAAAAACATTCAGTACTTC. This chain links TRBV7-9 with TRBJ2-4; no reliable D call. In germline, CDR1 is SEHNR, CDR2 FQNEAQ (reference sequence). The V gene lost 4 bases and the J gene lost 3 bases, with 7 bases spanning the gap. The CDR3 loop spans 13 amino acids.

The table lists this clone with a count of one. The gene calls are TRBV24-1 and TRBJ2-4; D is possibly TRBD2 (7 bases). Trimming stripped 4 bases from V and 0 bases from J, with 9 bases between. CDR1 and CDR2 (germline): KGHDR, SFDVKD. The CDR3 length is 15 residues. This CDR3 is CATSEGGGAKNIQYF. For the CDR3, the DNA is TGTGCCACCAGTGAGGGAGGGGGAGCCAAAAACATTCAGTACTTC.

The chain has TRBV10-3 and TRBJ2-1; 9 bases align to TRBD1. The CDR3 is 14 amino acids. Germline V gene sequence: CDR1 ENHRY, CDR2 SYGVKD. V was clipped by 6 bases and J by 9 bases; unmatched bases: 9. The CDR3 bases are TGTGCCATCAGGGACGGGACAGGGAGTATTGAGCAGTTCTTC. Residues: CAIRDGTGSIEQFF.

The CDR3 protein is CASSRPREGYYEQYF. Here the CDR3 DNA reads TGTGCCAGCAGTCGCCCCAGGGAGGGGTACTACGAGCAGTACTTC. This chain uses TRBV27 with TRBJ2-7; TRBD2 agrees at 7 bases. This CDR3 comprises 15 residues. Germline trimming cut 5 bases from V and 3 bases from J; bases unmatched to any gene: 10. Germline CDR1 reads MNHEY; CDR2 reads SMNVEV (reference sequence).

This clone was seen only once. The chain joins TRBV6-2 or TRBV6-3 to TRBJ2-1, with unresolved D. Germline loops: CDR1 MNHEY, CDR2 SVGEGT. V lost 5 bases and J 0 bases, leaving 14 bases between the germline ends. The CDR3 spans 16 residues. CDR3 protein: CASSSLPAGSYNEQFF. In DNA form, the CDR3 reads TGTGCCAGCAGTAGCCTCCCGGCAGGCTCCTACAATGAGCAGTTCTTC.

The chain is built from TRBV6-5 and TRBJ1-5; the D gene is possibly TRBD1 (6 bases). Per germline, CDR1 MNHEY and CDR2 SVGAGI. Trimming stripped 6 bases from V and 2 bases from J, with 14 bases between. This CDR3 has 15 residues. The CDR3 here is CASSLTGFGNQPQHF. For the CDR3, the DNA is TGTGCCAGCAGCCTAACAGGGTTCGGCAATCAGCCCCAGCATTTT.

The V and J genes are TRBV10-1 and TRBJ2-7, with D perhaps matching TRBD2 (7 bases). The germline V and J ends were trimmed by 3 bases and 4 bases, with 16 bases remaining between them. CDR1 is WNHNN, CDR2 SYGVQD, per germline (reference sequence). This CDR3 region has 15 residues. The CDR3 here is CASSEGGRGTYEQYF. In DNA form, the CDR3 reads TGCGCCAGCAGTGAAGGGGGGAGGGGGACTTACGAGCAGTACTTC.

This sequence joins TRBV3-1 (or the pseudogene TRBV3-2) and TRBJ2-7, with 9 bases lining up with TRBD1. The CDR3 runs 16 residues. J gave up 0 bases and V 4 bases, and 7 bases lay outside the gene matches. CDR1 is LGHDT and CDR2 is YNNKEL in the germline V gene (reference sequence). The CDR3 reads CASSRWTGVSSYEQYF. CDR3 in DNA: TGTGCCAGCAGCCGCTGGACAGGGGTTAGCTCCTACGAGCAGTACTTC.

The genes are TRBV5-7 and TRBJ2-1, with TRBD2 identical over 9 bases. TRBV5-7 is an open reading frame whose function is uncertain. The CDR3 length is 16 residues. V dropped 1 base and J dropped 5; count of bases not matched to a gene: 7. The DNA of the CDR3 is TGTGCCAGCAGCTTGCTCGTCCTAGCGGGGCACAATGAGCAGTTCTTC. Amino acids: CASSLLVLAGHNEQFF.

This chain connects TRBV19 to TRBJ2-1; TRBD2 aligns across 7 bases. Germline V gene sequence: CDR1 LNHDA, CDR2 SQIVND (reference sequence). The CDR3 loop spans 18 amino acids. V was pared by 0 bases and J by 5 bases, with 13 bases of the junction left unmatched. CDR3 nucleotide sequence: TGTGCCAGTAGTATAGATGCCCCGCTCTACGCGGGAGACAATGAGCAGTTCTTC. It specifies CASSIDAPLYAGDNEQFF.

This clone was picked up one time. One junction end disagrees with the germline gene, perhaps due to a read error. The V call is TRBV7-6, the J call TRBJ2-7, with 14 bases lining up with TRBD2. The CDR3 has 14 amino acids. From germline, CDR1 is SGHVS and CDR2 FNYEAQ. The CDR3 region is CASSLGLAGGPLNF. In DNA form, the CDR3 reads TGTGCCAGCAGCTTAGGACTAGCGGGAGGGCCATTGAACTTC.

The chain recombines TRBV28 with TRBJ2-7, with 11 bases identical to TRBD2. The CDR3 totals 15 residues. The germline gives CDR1 MDHEN, CDR2 SYDVKM. V gave up 6 bases and J gave up 3 bases; unmatched junction bases: 7. The CDR3 sequence is CASSQLAGDRYEQYF. The CDR3 DNA sequence: TGTGCCAGCAGCCAACTAGCGGGAGATCGCTACGAGCAGTACTTC.

The chain links TRBV28 to TRBJ1-1, with D hard to call. The germline gives CDR1 MDHEN, CDR2 SYDVKM. Trimming cost V 6 bases and J 6 bases, with 11 bases left between them. This CDR3 region has 12 residues. The CDR3 is CASSLQRAEAFF. CDR3 DNA: TGTGCCAGCAGCCTCCAGAGGGCTGAAGCTTTCTTT.

The genes are TRBV6-6 and TRBJ1-1, with D possibly matching TRBD1 (6 bases). V was cut by 8 bases and J by 5 bases, with 21 bases left in between. The CDR3 is 15 amino acids. CDR1 and CDR2 (germline): MNHNY, SVGAGI (reference sequence). The CDR3 here is CASSNKGGVGTEAFF. CDR3 nucleotides: TGTGCCAGCTCAAATAAGGGGGGGGTCGGGACTGAAGCTTTCTTT.

The chain combines TRBV4-3 with TRBJ2-2; D is undetermined. V lost 5 bases to trimming and J lost 5 bases, with 18 bases between them. Germline CDR1 LGHNA, CDR2 YSLEER. The CDR3 runs to 16 residues. This chain's CDR3 is CASSKNLVLDTGELFF. In nucleotides, the CDR3 is TGCGCCAGCAGCAAGAATCTAGTATTAGATACCGGGGAGCTGTTTTTT.

This chain uses TRBV19 with TRBJ2-2; D might be TRBD1 (6 bases). Germline assignment: CDR1 LNHDA and CDR2 SQIVND (reference sequence). The V gene lost 7 bases and the J gene lost 5 bases, with 23 bases spanning the gap. The CDR3 has 17 residues. The CDR3 loop reads CASTPAGTHITTGELFF. CDR3 coding DNA: TGTGCCAGTACCCCCGCCGGGACACATATTACGACCGGGGAGCTGTTTTTT.

This clone appeared a single time. The chain links TRBV19 to TRBJ2-6; tentatively, D is TRBD2 (6 bases). V lost 5 bases, J lost 2 bases, and 16 bases lay in between. CDR1 is LNHDA, CDR2 SQIVND, per germline (reference sequence). CDR3 length: 17 residues. CDR3 protein: CASSPPGLTAGANVLTF. DNA of the CDR3: TGTGCCAGTAGTCCCCCTGGACTAACAGCTGGGGCCAACGTCCTGACTTTC.

This clone has more than one count but fewer than ten. The chain recombines TRBV2 with TRBJ2-2; 10 positions agree with TRBD2. The V segment lost 6 bases and the J segment 3 bases; nucleotides outside the gene matches: 4. This CDR3 region has 15 residues. Germline V gene data show CDR1 as SNHLY and CDR2 as FYNNEI. In DNA, the CDR3 is TGTGCCAGCAGCCGAAGCGGGAGGGACACCGGGGAGCTGTTTTTT. Translation: CASSRSGRDTGELFF.